The rows below give T cell receptor beta chains drawn from one sample of a study of spatial heterogeneity in lung cancer. A single record per CDR3 protein comes from TCRdb applying MiXCR to the 5' RACE reads. The data show about 39,000 distinct CDR3 sequences, 3% to 3.5% seen once. The source material was normal lung tissue next to the tumor, sampled at surgery. The source is a male donor with early-stage non-small cell lung cancer. CDR3s include the opening cysteine and the closing phenylalanine or tryptophan. The D gene is left open where the match is weak. The size field is filled for only some rows; it gives once, few, many or a size class.

d_call j_call clone_size v_call cdr3_nt cdr3_aa
TRBD2 TRBJ2-7 few TRBV20-1 TGCAGTGCTAGAGATCACGGGACTAGCGGGAGTTCCGGCTACGAGCAGTACTTC CSARDHGTSGSSGYEQYF
TRBD1 TRBJ1-4 few TRBV6-5 TGTGCCAGCAGTGGAACAGGGGTGGGGGAAAAACTGTTTTTT CASSGTGVGEKLFF
TRBD1 TRBJ2-2 many TRBV10-3 TGTGCCATCACCGACCGGCGAATTGACAGGGCGAACACCGGGGAGCTGTTTTTT CAITDRRIDRANTGELFF
TRBD2 TRBJ2-3 many TRBV20-1 TGCAGTGCTGTGCGGGGGGGCCATGCGCAGTATTTT CSAVRGGHAQYF
TRBD2 TRBJ2-2 many TRBV3-1 TGTGCCAGCAGCCAATGGGCTAGCGGGAGCGCCCGGGAGCTGTTTTTT CASSQWASGSARELFF
. TRBJ2-7 many TRBV28 TGTGCCAGCCTGGACAGCTTCTCCTACGAGCAGTACTTC CASLDSFSYEQYF
TRBD1 TRBJ2-2 few TRBV19 TGTGCCAGCTCTGGACAGGGTCTCACCGGGGAGCTGTTTTTT CASSGQGLTGELFF
. TRBJ2-3 many TRBV11-1 TGTGCCAGCAGCCGGGGACGCGGAGATACGCAGTATTTT CASSRGRGDTQYF
TRBD2 TRBJ2-1 many TRBV6-1 TGTGCCAGCAGTGAAACGACTAGCGGTTACAATGAGCAGTTCTTC CASSETTSGYNEQFF
TRBD1 TRBJ1-1 many TRBV5-5 TGTGCCAGTCAGTGGGACAGGACTGCTGAAGCTTTCTTT CASQWDRTAEAFF
. TRBJ2-1 . TRBV9 TGTGCCAGCAGCGTAGACGAGATCCGGCAGTTCTTC CASSVDEIRQFF
. TRBJ2-7 . TRBV5-1 TGCGCCAGCAGCCCCGGCGACAGCCCCTACGAGCAGTACTTC CASSPGDSPYEQYF
. TRBJ2-1 many TRBV20-1 TGCAGTGCCTGGGGGTGGACGTCCGCCAATGAGCAGTTCTTC CSAWGWTSANEQFF
TRBD2 TRBJ2-7 many TRBV9 TGTGCCAGCAGTAGCGGGTACTCCTACGAGCAGTACTTC CASSSGYSYEQYF
. TRBJ1-1 many TRBV7-6 TGTGCCAGCAGTAGCGGGGGGTTGGCTGAAGCTTTCTTT CASSSGGLAEAFF
. TRBJ2-1 many TRBV12-3/TRBV12-4 TGTGCCAGCAGGGGGGACGGGGAGAGCTCCTACAATGAGCAGTTCTTC CASRGDGESSYNEQFF
TRBD1 TRBJ1-2 many TRBV6-1 TGTGCCAGCAGTGAGACAGGGAGGAGTAGCTACACCTTC CASSETGRSSYTF
TRBD2 TRBJ2-5 medium-sized TRBV9 TGTGCCAGCAGCGTAGATCTTAGCGGGGGAGAGACCCAGTACTTC CASSVDLSGGETQYF
. TRBJ1-2 many TRBV7-2 TGTGCCAGCAGCTTAGATGGGGAAGGGGCCAGAAGTGGCTACACCTTC CASSLDGEGARSGYTF
TRBD2 TRBJ2-1 many TRBV12-3/TRBV12-4 TGTGCCAGCAGAGTACTAGCGGGGGGCAGGGATGAGCAGTTCTTC CASRVLAGGRDEQFF
TRBD2 TRBJ2-3 . TRBV28 TGTGCCAGCAGTTCAGGACTAGCGGGCACAGATACGCAGTATTTT CASSSGLAGTDTQYF
TRBD1 TRBJ1-5 many TRBV19 TGTGCCAGTACGACAGGGCGTCAGCCCCAGCATTTT CASTTGRQPQHF
. TRBJ2-1 few TRBV6-1 TGTGCCAGCAGTGAATTGGACAATGAGCAGTTCTTC CASSELDNEQFF
. TRBJ2-3 . TRBV27 TGTGCCAGCAGTTTGCTAGACAGGTATCCGAATCGGCAGTATTTT CASSLLDRYPNRQYF
TRBD2 TRBJ2-1 many TRBV3-1 TGTGCCAGCACCCTCCGCGGCGGGGGGGCTTACAATGAGCAGTTCTTC CASTLRGGGAYNEQFF
. TRBJ2-3 many TRBV6-6 TGTGCCAGCAGTGGTCTGGGATCAGATACGCAGTATTTT CASSGLGSDTQYF
. TRBJ2-3 many TRBV18 TGTGCCAGCTCACCATCAGGGGATACGCAGTATTTT CASSPSGDTQYF
TRBD2 TRBJ2-3 many TRBV5-1 TGCGCCAGCAGCCCCCAGGGACTAGCGGGGGCACCAGATACGCAGTATTTT CASSPQGLAGAPDTQYF
. TRBJ1-1 many TRBV4-1 TGCGCCAGTTTCTACGGCACTGAAGCTTTCTTT CASFYGTEAFF
TRBD1 TRBJ2-7 many TRBV28 TGTGCCAGCAGTCGGGACAGGGTCGTCGAGCAGTACTTC CASSRDRVVEQYF
. TRBJ2-7 many TRBV5-1 TGCGCCAGCAGCTTGGACGTCAGATCCTACGAGCAGTACTTC CASSLDVRSYEQYF
. TRBJ2-3 many TRBV7-8 TGTGCCAGCAGCTTAGAAGGCGACGGGACAGATACGCAGTATTTT CASSLEGDGTDTQYF
. TRBJ2-7 many TRBV5-1 TGCGCCAGCAGCTTGGCCCTGACAGGTAACTACGAGCAGTACTTC CASSLALTGNYEQYF
TRBD1 TRBJ2-3 many TRBV10-3 TGTGCCATCAGTGATGCCGGGACAGGGGATTCTAGCACAGATACGCAGTATTTT CAISDAGTGDSSTDTQYF
TRBD2 TRBJ2-7 many TRBV28 TGTGCCAGCAGTTTATGGGGACTAGCTCCGGGCGAGCAGTACTTC CASSLWGLAPGEQYF
. TRBJ1-5 many TRBV5-1 TGCGCCAGCAGCTTCGGGGGAGGACAGCCCCAGCATTTT CASSFGGGQPQHF
. TRBJ1-2 many TRBV7-2 TGTGCCAGCAGCTTGGCCGGTCACTATGGCTACACCTTC CASSLAGHYGYTF
. TRBJ1-3 many TRBV20-1 TGCAGTGCTCAAGGGAATAGGCCCCTTGCCCTTGGAAACACCATATATTTT CSAQGNRPLALGNTIYF